Presented here are 23 T cell receptor beta chains from one specimen sequenced in a study of glioma-infiltrating T cells. TCR alpha and beta CDR3 regions were amplified from RNA using iRepertoire nested multiplex PCR. TCRdb ran MiXCR on the multiplex PCR reads and lists one entry per CDR3 protein. The sample shows under 200,000 distinct CDR3 sequences, roughly two fifths of them seen only once. The sequenced material came from glioma tissue, nonneoplastic brain tissue, or PBMCs (not recorded which). The receptor source for this set is a human donor with low-grade glioma or glioblastoma, undergoing nonglioma brain surgery, or in good health (not recorded which).

Note on this clonotype: At one end, the junction sequence differs from germline, possibly due to a read error. The V call is TRBV5-1, the J call TRBJ2-1; D may be TRBD2 (5 bases). Per the germline V gene, CDR1 is SGHRS and CDR2 is YFSETQ. The CDR3 totals 12 residues. In DNA, the CDR3 is TGCGCCAGCAGCTTGGTAGCGAATGAGCAGTTATTC. Encoded protein: CASSLVANEQLF.

There are many counts of this clonotype. CDR3 protein: CASSPQTGATGTEAFF. DNA of the CDR3: TGTGCCAGCTCACCGCAAACAGGGGCGACGGGCACTGAAGCTTTCTTT. V usage is TRBV18 and J usage is TRBJ1-1, with TRBD1 matching 7 bases. Germline CDR1 KGHSH, CDR2 LQKENI. This CDR3 spans 16 amino acids. The J segment lost 4 bases and the V segment lost 3 bases, leaving 11 bases of the junction unmatched. The full variable domain, its missing parts supplied by reference TRBV18 and TRBJ1-1, is NAGVMQNPRHLVRRRGQEARLRCSPMKGHSHVYWYRQLPEEGLKFMVYLQKENIIDESGMPKERFSAEFPKEGPSILRIQQVVRGDSAAYFCASSPQTGATGTEAFFGQGTRLTVV.

In nucleotides, the CDR3 is TGTGCCAGCAGCTCCCCCGAGTTTAACAATCAGCCCCAGCATTTT. Its protein product is CASSSPEFNNQPQHF. The J gene is TRBJ1-5, the V gene TRBV12-3 or TRBV12-4; D uncertain. Trimming shortened V by 6 bases and J by 3 bases, and 15 bases separated the two germline ends. The CDR3 runs 15 residues.

This clonotype was counted a few times. This rearrangement joins TRBV19 to TRBJ2-2; 8 nucleotides match TRBD2. The trim removed 5 bases at V and 5 bases at J, leaving 7 bases unmatched. The CDR3 contains 15 residues. The germline gives CDR1 LNHDA, CDR2 SQIVND (reference sequence). CDR3 sequence (DNA): TGTGCCAGTAGTCCAGGGACTAGTTCAACCGGGGAGCTGTTTTTT. This translates into CASSPGTSSTGELFF.

This clonotype was seen a few times. The chain links TRBV2 to TRBJ2-1, with a weak D call TRBD2 (5 bases). CDR1 is SNHLY and CDR2 is FYNNEI in the germline V gene. The CDR3 covers 14 residues. V lost 4 bases, J lost 6 bases, and 13 bases lay in between. CDR3 sequence: CASSAGRGPNEQFF. As DNA, the CDR3 is TGTGCCAGCAGTGCGGGGAGAGGGCCCAATGAGCAGTTCTTC. The variable domain in full, completed from reference TRBV2 and TRBJ2-1, reads EPEVTQTPSHQVTQMGQEVILRCVPISNHLYFYWYRQILGQKVEFLVSFYNNEISEKSEIFDDQFSVERPDGSNFTLKIRSTKLEDSAMYFCASSAGRGPNEQFFGPGTRLTVL.

As concerns this clonotype: Mismatch with germline at one junction end may stem from a read error. CDR3 bases: TGTGCCAGCAGTCAGGGGCTTTCCTCTGGAAAAACCATATATTTT. Residues: CASSQGLSSGKTIYF. The rearrangement joins TRBV2 to TRBJ1-3, with D possibly TRBD1 on 6 matching bases. In germline, CDR1 is SNHLY, CDR2 FYNNEI. The CDR3 runs to 15 residues.

This clonotype has a count of ten or more. The chain joins TRBV2 to TRBJ2-2; D gene uncertain. Germline lookup yields CDR1 SNHLY and CDR2 FYNNEI. This CDR3 comprises 13 residues. Trimming stripped 3 bases from V and 3 bases from J, with 5 bases between. The CDR3 loop is CASSETDTGELFF. The CDR3 coding sequence is TGTGCCAGCAGTGAGACGGACACCGGGGAGCTGTTTTTT.

The V gene is TRBV5-1, the J gene TRBJ1-6; D possibly corresponds to TRBD1 (5 bases). Looked up from germline, CDR1 is SGHRS and CDR2 is YFSETQ. V gave up 3 bases and J gave up 7 bases, with 11 bases separating them. This CDR3 is 14 amino acids long. In DNA form, the CDR3 reads TGCGCCAGCAGCTCCGGGACGGAAAATTCACCCCTCCACTTT. It is translated as CASSSGTENSPLHF.

The table lists this clonotype with a few counts. The chain employs TRBV12-3 or TRBV12-4 and TRBJ1-3; 11 positions agree with TRBD1. J was trimmed by 7 bases and V by 5 bases; bases with no gene match: 7. CDR3 size: 15 residues. CDR3 bases: TGTGCCAGCAGTCCCGGGACAGGGGGGACGAACACCATATATTTT. Translating gives CASSPGTGGTNTIYF.

This clonotype appeared many times. The CDR3 nucleotides read TGTGCCAGCAGTTCCTCCGGCGGGAGTTATCCCGGGGAGCTGTTTTTT. Translated, it gives CASSSSGGSYPGELFF. The V gene is TRBV6-1, the J gene TRBJ2-2, with 7 positions matching TRBD2. Germline V lookup: CDR1 MNHNS, CDR2 SASEGT. There are 16 residues in the CDR3. Trimming cost V 5 bases and J 6 bases; bases outside gene matches: 12.

This clonotype was counted ten times or more. The chain has TRBV27 and TRBJ1-5; D ambiguous. This CDR3 is built from 13 residues. Trimming left V 5 bases short and J 5 bases short, with 10 bases between. Per germline, CDR1 MNHEY and CDR2 SMNVEV (reference sequence). CDR3 DNA: TGTGCCAGCAGTCTAGGACCTTATCAGCCCCAGCATTTT. This sequence encodes CASSLGPYQPQHF.

For this clonotype: One end of the junction varies from germline; a read error may be responsible. V usage is TRBV27 and J usage is TRBJ1-4, with unresolved D. Germline V gives CDR1 MNHEY, CDR2 SMNVEV (reference sequence). The CDR3 length is 15 residues. The CDR3 loop is CASSPQANRDEKLFF. CDR3 sequence (DNA): TGCGCCAGCAGTCCCCAGGCCAATCGTGATGAAAAACTGTTTTTT.

The chain links TRBV5-4 to TRBJ2-6; D not resolved. The CDR3 length is 15 residues. The V end lost 0 bases, the J end lost 2 bases, and 6 bases lay between the germline ends. Germline assignment: CDR1 SGHNT and CDR2 YYREEE (reference sequence). The DNA for the CDR3 is TGTGCCAGCAGCTTGGCAGTTGCTGGGGCCAACGTCCTGACTTTC. Amino acid sequence: CASSLAVAGANVLTF.

In this sample, this clonotype turned up many times. The J gene is TRBJ2-1, the V gene TRBV12-3 or TRBV12-4; 7 bases align to TRBD2. The CDR3 spans 16 residues. Trimming removed 6 bases from V and 0 bases from J; junction bases left unmatched: 8. The CDR3 DNA reads TGTGCCAGCAGAGCTACTAGCGTAAGCTCCTACAATGAGCAGTTCTTC. It specifies CASRATSVSSYNEQFF.

The chain's CDR3 is CASSLNARRSYEQYF. The DNA for the CDR3 is TGTGCCAGCAGCTTAAACGCTAGACGGTCCTACGAGCAGTACTTC. The genes are TRBV7-2 and TRBJ2-7; no reliable D call. The length of the CDR3 is 15 residues. The germline CDR1 and CDR2 sequences are SGHTA and FQGNSA. The V end lost 2 bases, the J end lost 1 base, and 12 bases lay between the germline ends.

As for this clonotype: Relative to the germline gene, one junction end is altered; a read error may explain this. The rearrangement links TRBV19 to TRBJ2-1; TRBD2 matches 7 bases. The CDR3 contains 15 residues. The germline gives CDR1 LNHDA, CDR2 SQIVND (reference sequence). The CDR3: CASSISASGHNQQFF. CDR3 nucleotides: TGTGCCAGTAGTATATCGGCTAGCGGCCACAATCAGCAGTTCTTC.

This clonotype was counted ten times or more. The V call is TRBV6-1, the J call TRBJ2-1, with D hard to call. Germline CDR1 MNHNS, CDR2 SASEGT. Trimming shortened V by 4 bases and J by 5 bases, and 12 bases separated the two germline ends. CDR3 length: 14 residues. CDR3 in DNA: TGTGCCAGCAGTGTAACAGCGCTCAACAATGAGCAGTTCTTC. This translates into CASSVTALNNEQFF.

About this clonotype: One end of the junction is discordant with germline, which a read error may explain. The rearrangement links TRBV12-3 or TRBV12-4 to TRBJ2-1; TRBD2 aligns across 10 bases. CDR3 length: 15 residues. CDR3 sequence reads: CASSQSSGSINEKFF. The CDR3 DNA follows: TGTGCCAGCAGCCAATCTAGCGGGAGTATCAATGAGAAGTTCTTC.

At least ten counts were recorded for this clonotype. The chain carries TRBV7-9 and TRBJ1-5; D gene ambiguous. This CDR3 comprises 15 residues. Germline V gene sequence: CDR1 SEHNR, CDR2 FQNEAQ (reference sequence). Trimming left V 2 bases short and J 1 base short, with 9 bases between. The CDR3 nucleotides read TGTGCCAGCAGCTTAATGGAAGGGAGCAATCAGCCCCAGCATTTT. Its protein is CASSLMEGSNQPQHF.

V is TRBV28 and J is TRBJ1-1; D unclear. This CDR3 is 10 amino acids long. In germline, CDR1 is MDHEN, CDR2 SYDVKM. Trimming cost V 8 bases and J 7 bases, with 8 bases left between them. CDR3 nucleotides: TGTGCCAGCCTAGACTATGAAGCTTTCTTT. It is translated as CASLDYEAFF.

This chain uses TRBV7-8 with TRBJ2-7; 7 nucleotides align to TRBD1. The CDR3 extends over 15 amino acids. The germline gives CDR1 SGHVS, CDR2 FQNEAQ. With 5 bases clipped from V and 1 base from J, the junction kept 8 bases outside the gene matches. This CDR3 reads CASSPRDSLSYEQYF. Written as DNA, the CDR3 is TGTGCCAGCAGCCCACGGGACAGCTTATCCTACGAGCAGTACTTC.

This clonotype was counted once. The chain combines TRBV6-1 with TRBJ2-7; 8 nucleotides agree with TRBD2. Germline CDR1 MNHNS, CDR2 SASEGT. This CDR3 region has 13 residues. V shed 10 bases and J 2 bases; nucleotides not matched to a gene: 7. The CDR3 is CAIQTSGTYEQYF. CDR3 bases: TGTGCCATTCAAACTAGCGGCACCTACGAGCAGTACTTC.

V usage is TRBV7-8 and J usage is TRBJ2-2, with 8 bases matching TRBD2. Germline V lookup: CDR1 SGHVS, CDR2 FQNEAQ. V trimming: 7 bases; J trimming: 7 bases; junction bases outside the gene matches: 11. CDR3 size: 15 residues. CDR3 sequence: CASKYSGTLNGELFF. CDR3 DNA sequence: TGTGCCAGCAAATATAGCGGGACCCTTAACGGGGAGCTGTTTTTT.